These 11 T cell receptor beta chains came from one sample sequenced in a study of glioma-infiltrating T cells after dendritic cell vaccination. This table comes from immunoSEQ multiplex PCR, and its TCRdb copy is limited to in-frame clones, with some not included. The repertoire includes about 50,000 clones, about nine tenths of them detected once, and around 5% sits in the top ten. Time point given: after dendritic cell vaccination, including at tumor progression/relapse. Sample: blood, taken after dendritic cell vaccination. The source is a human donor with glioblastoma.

As DNA, the CDR3 is TGTGCCAGCAGATCAATGAGGGGGGGCTACACCTTC. Residues: CASRSMRGGYTF. The gene calls are TRBV5-6 and TRBJ1-2; possible D gene TRBD1, 6 bases. V was pared by 5 bases and J by 8 bases, with 13 bases between. This CDR3 spans 12 amino acids. Germline V gene sequence: CDR1 SGHDT, CDR2 YYEEEE.

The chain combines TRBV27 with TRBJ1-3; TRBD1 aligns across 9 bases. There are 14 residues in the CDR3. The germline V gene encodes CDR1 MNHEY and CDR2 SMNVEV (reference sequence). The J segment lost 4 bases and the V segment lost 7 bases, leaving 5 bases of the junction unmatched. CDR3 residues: CASKVGTGGNTIYF. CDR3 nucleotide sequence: TGTGCCAGCAAGGTCGGGACAGGGGGAAACACCATATATTTT.

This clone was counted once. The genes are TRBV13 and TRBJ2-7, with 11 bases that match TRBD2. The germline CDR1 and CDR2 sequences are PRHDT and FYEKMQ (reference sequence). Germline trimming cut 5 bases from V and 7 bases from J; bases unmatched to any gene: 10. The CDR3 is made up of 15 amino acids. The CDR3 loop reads CASSPSGTSGVEQYF. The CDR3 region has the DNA TGTGCCAGCAGCCCCTCCGGGACTAGCGGTGTGGAGCAGTACTTC.

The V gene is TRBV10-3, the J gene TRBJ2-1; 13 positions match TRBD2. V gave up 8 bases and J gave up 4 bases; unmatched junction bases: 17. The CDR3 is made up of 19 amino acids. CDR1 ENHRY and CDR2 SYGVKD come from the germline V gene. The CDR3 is CAIGLPGLAGKGMYNEQFF. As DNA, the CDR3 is TGTGCCATCGGCCTGCCGGGACTAGCGGGAAAAGGAATGTACAATGAGCAGTTCTTC.

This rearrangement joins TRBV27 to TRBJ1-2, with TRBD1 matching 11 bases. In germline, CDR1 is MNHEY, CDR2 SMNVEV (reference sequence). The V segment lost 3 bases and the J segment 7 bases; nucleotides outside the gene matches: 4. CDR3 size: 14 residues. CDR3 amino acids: CASSFGQGAIGYTF. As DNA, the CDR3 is TGTGCCAGCAGTTTCGGACAGGGGGCGATTGGCTACACCTTC.

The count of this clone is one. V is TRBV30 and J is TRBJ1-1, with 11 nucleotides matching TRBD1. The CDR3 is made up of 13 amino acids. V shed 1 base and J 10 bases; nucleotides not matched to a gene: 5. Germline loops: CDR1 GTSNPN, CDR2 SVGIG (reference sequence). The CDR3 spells CAWSGGQGVGAFF. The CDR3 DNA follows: TGTGCCTGGAGTGGGGGACAGGGGGTAGGAGCTTTCTTT.

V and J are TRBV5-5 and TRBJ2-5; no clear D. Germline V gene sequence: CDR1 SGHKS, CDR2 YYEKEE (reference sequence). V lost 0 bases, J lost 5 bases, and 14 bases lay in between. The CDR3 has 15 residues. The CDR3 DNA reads TGTGCCAGCAGCTTGGGTCCGACCCTCGGGGAGACCCAGTACTTC. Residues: CASSLGPTLGETQYF. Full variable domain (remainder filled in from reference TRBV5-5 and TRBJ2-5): DAGVTQSPTHLIKTRGQQVTLRCSPISGHKSVSWYQQVLGQGPQFIFQYYEKEERGRGNFPDRFSARQFPNYSSELNVNALLLGDSALYLCASSLGPTLGETQYFGPGTRLLVL.

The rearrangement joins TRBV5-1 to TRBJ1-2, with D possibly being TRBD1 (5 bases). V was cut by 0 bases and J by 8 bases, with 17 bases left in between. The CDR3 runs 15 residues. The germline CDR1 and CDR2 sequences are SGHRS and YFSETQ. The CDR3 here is CASSLAPGEAGGYTF. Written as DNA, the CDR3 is TGCGCCAGCAGCTTGGCACCGGGGGAGGCGGGCGGCTACACCTTC. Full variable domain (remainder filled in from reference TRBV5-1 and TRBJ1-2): KAGVTQTPRYLIKTRGQQVTLSCSPISGHRSVSWYQQTPGQGLQFLFEYFSETQRNKGNFPGRFSGRQFSNSRSEMNVSTLELGDSALYLCASSLAPGEAGGYTFGSGTRLTVV.

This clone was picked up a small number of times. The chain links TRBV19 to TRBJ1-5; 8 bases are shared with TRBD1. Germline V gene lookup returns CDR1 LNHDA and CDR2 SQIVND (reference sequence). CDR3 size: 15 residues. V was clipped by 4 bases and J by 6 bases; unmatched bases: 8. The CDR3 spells CASSSGRGPGQPQHF. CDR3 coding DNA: TGTGCCAGTAGTAGTGGCAGGGGGCCCGGTCAGCCCCAGCATTTT. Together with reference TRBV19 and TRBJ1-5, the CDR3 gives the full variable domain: DGGITQSPKYLFRKEGQNVTLSCEQNLNHDAMYWYRQDPGQGLRLIYYSQIVNDFQKGDIAEGYSVSREKKESFPLTVTSAQKNPTAFYLCASSSGRGPGQPQHFGDGTRLSIL.

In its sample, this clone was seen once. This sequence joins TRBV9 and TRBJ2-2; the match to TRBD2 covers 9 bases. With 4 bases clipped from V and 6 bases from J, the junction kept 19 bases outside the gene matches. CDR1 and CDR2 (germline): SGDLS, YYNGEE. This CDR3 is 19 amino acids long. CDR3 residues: CASSPDFRGRAGGAGELFF. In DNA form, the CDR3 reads TGTGCCAGCAGCCCAGACTTCCGTGGACGAGCGGGAGGCGCCGGGGAGCTGTTTTTT.

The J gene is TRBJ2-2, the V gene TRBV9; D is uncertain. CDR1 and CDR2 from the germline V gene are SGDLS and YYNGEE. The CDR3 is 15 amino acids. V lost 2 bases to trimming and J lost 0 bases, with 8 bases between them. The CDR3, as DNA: TGTGCCAGCAGCGTGGGCAGAACGAACACCGGGGAGCTGTTTTTT. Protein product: CASSVGRTNTGELFF. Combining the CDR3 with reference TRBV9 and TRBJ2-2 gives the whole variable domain DSGVTQTPKHLITATGQRVTLRCSPRSGDLSVYWYQQSLDQGLQFLIQYYNGEERAKGNILERFSAQQFPDLHSELNLSSLELGDSALYFCASSVGRTNTGELFFGEGSRLTVL.